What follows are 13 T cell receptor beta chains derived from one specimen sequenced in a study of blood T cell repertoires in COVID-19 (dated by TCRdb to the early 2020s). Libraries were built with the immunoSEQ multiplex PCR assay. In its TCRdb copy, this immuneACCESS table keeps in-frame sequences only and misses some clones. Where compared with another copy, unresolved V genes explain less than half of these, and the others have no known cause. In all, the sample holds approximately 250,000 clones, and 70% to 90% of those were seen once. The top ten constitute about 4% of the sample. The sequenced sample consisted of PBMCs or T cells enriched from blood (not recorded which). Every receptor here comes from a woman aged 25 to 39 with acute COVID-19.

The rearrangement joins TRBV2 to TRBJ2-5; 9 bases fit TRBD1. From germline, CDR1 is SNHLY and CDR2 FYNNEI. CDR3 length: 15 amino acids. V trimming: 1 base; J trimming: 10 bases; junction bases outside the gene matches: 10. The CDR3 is CASSEGPPQGADQYF. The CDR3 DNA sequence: TGTGCCAGCAGTGAAGGGCCGCCACAGGGGGCCGACCAGTACTTC.

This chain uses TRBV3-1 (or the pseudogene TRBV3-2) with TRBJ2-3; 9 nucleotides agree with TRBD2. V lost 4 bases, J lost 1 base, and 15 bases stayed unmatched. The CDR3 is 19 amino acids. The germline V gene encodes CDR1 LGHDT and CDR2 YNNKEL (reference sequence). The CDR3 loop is CASSPPGLALAKRTDTQYF. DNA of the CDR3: TGTGCCAGCAGCCCGCCGGGACTAGCCTTGGCGAAGCGCACAGATACGCAGTATTTT.

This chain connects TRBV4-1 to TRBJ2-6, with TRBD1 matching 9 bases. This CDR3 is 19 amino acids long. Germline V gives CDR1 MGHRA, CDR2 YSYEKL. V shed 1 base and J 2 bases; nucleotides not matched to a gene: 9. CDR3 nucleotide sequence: TGCGCCAGCAGCCAAGTTGCGGGACAGGGTCTGACTGGGGCCAACGTCCTGACTTTC. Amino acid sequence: CASSQVAGQGLTGANVLTF.

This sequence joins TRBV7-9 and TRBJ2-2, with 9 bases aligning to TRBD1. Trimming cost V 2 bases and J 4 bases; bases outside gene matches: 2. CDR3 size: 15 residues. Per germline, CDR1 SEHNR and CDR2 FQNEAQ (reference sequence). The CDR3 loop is CASSLTGQGTGELFF. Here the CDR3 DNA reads TGTGCCAGCAGCTTAACGGGACAGGGCACCGGGGAGCTGTTTTTT.

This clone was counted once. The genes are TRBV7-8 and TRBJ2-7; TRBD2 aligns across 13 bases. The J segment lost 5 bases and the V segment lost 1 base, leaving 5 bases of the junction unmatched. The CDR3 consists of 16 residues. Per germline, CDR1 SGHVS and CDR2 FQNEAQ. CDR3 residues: CASSLELAGGTDEQYF. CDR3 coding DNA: TGTGCCAGCAGCTTAGAACTAGCGGGAGGGACCGACGAGCAGTACTTC. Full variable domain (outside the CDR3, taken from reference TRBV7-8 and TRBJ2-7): GAGVSQSPRYKVAKRGQDVALRCDPISGHVSLFWYQQALGQGPEFLTYFQNEAQLDKSGLPSDRFFAERPEGSVSTLKIQRTQQEDSAVYLCASSLELAGGTDEQYFGPGTRLTVT.

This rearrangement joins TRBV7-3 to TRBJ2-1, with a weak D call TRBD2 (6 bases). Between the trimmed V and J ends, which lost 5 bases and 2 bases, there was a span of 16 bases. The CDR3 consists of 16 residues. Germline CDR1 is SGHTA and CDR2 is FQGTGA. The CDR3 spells CASSLTSIPTYNEQFF. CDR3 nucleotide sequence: TGTGCCAGCAGCCTGACTAGTATCCCGACCTACAATGAGCAGTTCTTC.

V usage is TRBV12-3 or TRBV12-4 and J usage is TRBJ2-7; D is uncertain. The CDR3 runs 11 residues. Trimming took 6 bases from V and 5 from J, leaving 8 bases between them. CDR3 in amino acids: CASSLADEQYF. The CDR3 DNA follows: TGTGCCAGCAGCCTGGCTGACGAGCAGTACTTC.

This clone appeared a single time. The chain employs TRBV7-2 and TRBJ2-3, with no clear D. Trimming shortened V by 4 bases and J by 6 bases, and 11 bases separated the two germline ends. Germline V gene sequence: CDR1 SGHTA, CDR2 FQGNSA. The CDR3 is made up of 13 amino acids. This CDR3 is CASSSAEPDTQYF. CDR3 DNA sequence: TGTGCCAGCAGCTCCGCGGAGCCGGATACGCAGTATTTT.

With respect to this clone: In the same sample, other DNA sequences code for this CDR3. CDR3 residues: CASSFRDSYEQYF. In DNA form, the CDR3 reads TGTGCCAGCAGTTTTCGCGACTCCTACGAGCAGTACTTC. The chain is built from TRBV27 and TRBJ2-7; no clear D. Trimming stripped 3 bases from V and 0 bases from J, with 6 bases between. This CDR3 comprises 13 residues. Germline V gene data show CDR1 as MNHEY and CDR2 as SMNVEV (reference sequence).

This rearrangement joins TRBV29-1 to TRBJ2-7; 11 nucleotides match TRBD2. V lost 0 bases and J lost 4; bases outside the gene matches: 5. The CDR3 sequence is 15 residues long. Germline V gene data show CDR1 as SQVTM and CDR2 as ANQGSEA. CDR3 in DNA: TGCAGCGTTGAAGAACCGGGACTAGCGGAATACGAGCAGTACTTC. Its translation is CSVEEPGLAEYEQYF.

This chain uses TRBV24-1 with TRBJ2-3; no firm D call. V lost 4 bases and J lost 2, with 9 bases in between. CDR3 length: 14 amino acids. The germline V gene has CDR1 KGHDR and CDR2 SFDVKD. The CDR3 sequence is CATSDPSSTDTQYF. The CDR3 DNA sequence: TGTGCCACCAGTGACCCCAGTTCCACAGATACGCAGTATTTT.

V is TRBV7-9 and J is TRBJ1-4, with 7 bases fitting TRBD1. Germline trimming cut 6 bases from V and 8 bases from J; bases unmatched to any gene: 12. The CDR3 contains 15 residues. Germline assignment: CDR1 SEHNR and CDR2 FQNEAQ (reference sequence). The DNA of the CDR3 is TGTGCCAGCAGTTCCCGAGGGGGCCAAGGGGAAAAACTGTTTTTT. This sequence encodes CASSSRGGQGEKLFF.

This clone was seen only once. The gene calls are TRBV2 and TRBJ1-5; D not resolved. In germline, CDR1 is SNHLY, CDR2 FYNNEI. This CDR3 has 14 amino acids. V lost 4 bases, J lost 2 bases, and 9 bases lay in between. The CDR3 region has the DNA TGTGCCAGCAGTGGTGAAGGAGGCAATCAGCCCCAGCATTTT. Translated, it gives CASSGEGGNQPQHF.